This T cell receptor beta chain came from a study of PD-1 blockade in classical Hodgkin lymphoma. General study points: Unlike CD8+ TCR diversity, which did not rise significantly by C4D1, CD4+ TCR diversity did.

Profiling relied on immunoSEQ multiplex PCR, and the TCRdb table lists in-frame clones only, not all of them. The sample has 90,000 or so clones, around 90% seen once. Every patient experienced relapse after autologous stem cell transplantation, and brentuximab vedotin exposure varied. A note on this clone: Its specificity is not known.

The TCR originated in a human donor with classical Hodgkin lymphoma. The sequences come from peripheral blood mononuclear cells (PBMCs), collected before the second cycle of nivolumab.

The CDR3: CASSLDFRGAFGYTF. The CDR3 DNA reads TGTGCCAGCAGCTTAGATTTTCGGGGGGCGTTTGGCTACACCTTC. The chain employs TRBV11-2 and TRBJ1-2, with D tentatively TRBD1 (6 bases). Germline CDR1 SGHAT, CDR2 FQNNGV. Trimming removed 0 bases at V and 7 bases at J, with 15 bases between. CDR3 length: 15 residues.